This T cell receptor beta chain appears in the sequencing data of a study of T cells after yellow fever vaccination. MiXCR was run by TCRdb on the 5' RACE reads, yielding one entry per CDR3 protein. The sample yields roughly 500,000 distinct CDR3 sequences, 15% to 20% seen once. Trimming took 6 bases from V and 4 from J, leaving 23 bases between them. Germline V lookup: CDR1 MNHNS, CDR2 SASEGT. This CDR3 is built from 17 residues. This clonotype was recorded a few times. This chain joins TRBV6-1 and TRBJ2-3; tentatively, D is TRBD1 (5 bases). This material consisted of PBMCs, taken 15 days after the yellow fever booster vaccination. This clonotype was obtained from a man younger than 45 who received the YFV17D yellow fever vaccine. CDR3 DNA sequence: TGTGCCAGCAGCGACAGAACGACGCGCGGAGATCCAGATACGCAGTATTTT. Translation gives CASSDRTTRGDPDTQYF.